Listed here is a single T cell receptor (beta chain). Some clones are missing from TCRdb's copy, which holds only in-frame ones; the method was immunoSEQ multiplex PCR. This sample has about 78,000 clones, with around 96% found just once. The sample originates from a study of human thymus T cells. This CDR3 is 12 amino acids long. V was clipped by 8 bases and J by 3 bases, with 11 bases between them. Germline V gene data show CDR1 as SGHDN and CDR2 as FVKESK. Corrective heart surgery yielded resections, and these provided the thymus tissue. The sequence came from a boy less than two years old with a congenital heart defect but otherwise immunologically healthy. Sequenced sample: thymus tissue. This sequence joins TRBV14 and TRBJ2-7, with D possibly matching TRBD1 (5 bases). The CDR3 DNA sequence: TGTGCCAGCGCAGGCAGGGACTACGAGCAGTACTTC. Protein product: CASAGRDYEQYF.